Listed below are T cell receptor beta chains from one sample, sequenced in a study of blood T cell repertoires in COVID-19. The repertoire was sequenced with immunoSEQ multiplex PCR; TCRdb's copy has only in-frame clones and lacks some. The table has about 210,000 clones, roughly nine tenths seen once. The specimen was peripheral blood. The origin of the receptors is a man aged 35-49 years with acute or convalescent COVID-19. Both conserved end residues are part of each CDR3. Each record gives: D gene, clone size, J gene, V gene, CDR3 protein, CDR3 DNA. A D gene is named only where the DNA matches it firmly. Clone sizes are given selectively: once, few, many, or a class where the clone is expanded.

d_call: TRBD2; clone_size: NA; j_call: TRBJ2-5; v_call: TRBV7-9; cdr3_aa: CASKGETSGRRETQYF; cdr3_nt: TGTGCCAGCAAGGGTGAAACTAGCGGGAGAAGAGAGACCCAGTACTTC
d_call: TRBD2; clone_size: NA; j_call: TRBJ2-3; v_call: TRBV19; cdr3_aa: CATSGLATDTQYF; cdr3_nt: TGTGCCACCTCGGGACTAGCAACAGATACGCAGTATTTT
d_call: TRBD2; clone_size: NA; j_call: TRBJ2-5; v_call: TRBV10-3; cdr3_aa: CAISGLAGQETQYF; cdr3_nt: TGTGCCATCAGCGGACTAGCGGGGCAAGAGACCCAGTACTTC
d_call: NA; clone_size: NA; j_call: TRBJ1-2; v_call: TRBV9; cdr3_aa: CASSPGRGNGYTF; cdr3_nt: TGTGCCAGCAGCCCCGGCCGGGGGAATGGCTACACCTTC
d_call: NA; clone_size: NA; j_call: TRBJ1-3; v_call: TRBV27; cdr3_aa: CASSPGTVTGNTIYF; cdr3_nt: TGTGCCAGCAGCCCGGGGACTGTGACTGGAAACACCATATATTTT
d_call: TRBD1; clone_size: NA; j_call: TRBJ2-6; v_call: TRBV28; cdr3_aa: CASSSSGTGVSGANVLTF; cdr3_nt: TGTGCCAGCAGTTCGTCCGGGACAGGCGTCTCTGGGGCCAACGTCCTGACTTTC
d_call: TRBD2; clone_size: NA; j_call: TRBJ2-2; v_call: TRBV3-1/TRBV3-2; cdr3_aa: CASSQDQLAGVPGELFF; cdr3_nt: TGTGCCAGCAGCCAAGATCAACTAGCGGGAGTCCCCGGGGAGCTGTTTTTT
d_call: NA; clone_size: NA; j_call: TRBJ2-5; v_call: TRBV3-1/TRBV3-2; cdr3_aa: CASSPPNREFAQETQYF; cdr3_nt: TGTGCCAGCAGCCCCCCAAACCGGGAGTTCGCCCAAGAGACCCAGTACTTC
d_call: TRBD1; clone_size: once; j_call: TRBJ2-7; v_call: TRBV27; cdr3_aa: CASSFAHPEDRSSYEQYF; cdr3_nt: TGTGCCAGCAGTTTTGCCCACCCTGAGGACAGGAGCTCCTACGAGCAGTACTTC
d_call: TRBD2; clone_size: NA; j_call: TRBJ2-2; v_call: TRBV4-1; cdr3_aa: CASSQDRPSGYTGELFF; cdr3_nt: TGCGCCAGCAGCCAAGATAGGCCTAGCGGGTATACCGGGGAGCTGTTTTTT
d_call: NA; clone_size: NA; j_call: TRBJ1-2; v_call: TRBV10-3; cdr3_aa: CAISEPLTATSNYGYTF; cdr3_nt: TGTGCCATCAGTGAGCCTTTGACAGCAACTTCAAACTATGGCTACACCTTC
d_call: NA; clone_size: NA; j_call: TRBJ2-7; v_call: TRBV6-6; cdr3_aa: CASSYSGGRLNHEQYF; cdr3_nt: TGTGCCAGCAGTTACTCGGGAGGAAGGCTAAATCACGAGCAGTACTTC
d_call: NA; clone_size: NA; j_call: TRBJ2-5; v_call: TRBV6-2/TRBV6-3; cdr3_aa: CASSRMVTQETQYF; cdr3_nt: TGTGCCAGCAGCCGCATGGTTACACAAGAGACCCAGTACTTC